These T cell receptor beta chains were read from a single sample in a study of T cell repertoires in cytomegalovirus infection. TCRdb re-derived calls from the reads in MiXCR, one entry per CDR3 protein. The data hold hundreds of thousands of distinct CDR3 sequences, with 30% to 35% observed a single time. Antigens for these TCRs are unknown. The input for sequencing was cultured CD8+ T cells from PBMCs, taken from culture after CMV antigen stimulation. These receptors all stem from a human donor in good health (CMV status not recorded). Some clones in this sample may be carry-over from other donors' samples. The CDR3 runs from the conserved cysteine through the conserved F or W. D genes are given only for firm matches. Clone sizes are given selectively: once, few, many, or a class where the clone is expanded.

cdr3_aa: CASSLGGLGAFF
cdr3_nt: TGTGCCAGCAGCTTAGGGGGGCTGGGAGCTTTCTTT
v_call: TRBV7-9
clone_size: NA
d_call: NA
j_call: TRBJ1-1

cdr3_aa: CSVVVGDYSTDTQYF
cdr3_nt: TGCAGCGTTGTTGTTGGGGACTATAGCACAGATACGCAGTATTTT
v_call: TRBV29-1
clone_size: few
d_call: TRBD2
j_call: TRBJ2-3

cdr3_aa: CATSDHRGADTQYF
cdr3_nt: TGTGCCACCAGTGACCACAGGGGCGCAGATACGCAGTATTTT
v_call: TRBV24-1
clone_size: NA
d_call: TRBD1
j_call: TRBJ2-3

cdr3_aa: CASSSPPGYPWDYEQYF
cdr3_nt: TGTGCCAGCAGCTCCCCTCCAGGCTACCCTTGGGACTACGAGCAGTACTTC
v_call: TRBV7-9
clone_size: few
d_call: NA
j_call: TRBJ2-7

cdr3_aa: CASSLPGQGGYEETQYF
cdr3_nt: TGTGCCAGCAGCTTACCCGGACAGGGAGGCTACGAAGAGACCCAGTACTTC
v_call: TRBV7-6
clone_size: many
d_call: TRBD1
j_call: TRBJ2-5

cdr3_aa: CASSLGEARYF
cdr3_nt: TGTGCCAGCAGCTTGGGGGAAGCCCGATACTTC
v_call: TRBV7-9
clone_size: NA
d_call: NA
j_call: TRBJ2-7

cdr3_aa: CASSLEGGRSYGYTF
cdr3_nt: TGTGCCAGCAGCTTGGAGGGTGGACGGAGCTATGGCTACACCTTC
v_call: TRBV5-4
clone_size: NA
d_call: NA
j_call: TRBJ1-2

cdr3_aa: CASGYGTGGFNEQFF
cdr3_nt: TGTGCCAGCGGTTACGGGACAGGGGGCTTCAATGAGCAGTTCTTC
v_call: TRBV28
clone_size: once
d_call: TRBD1
j_call: TRBJ2-1

cdr3_aa: CASGRQMNTEAFF
cdr3_nt: TGTGCCAGCGGCAGACAGATGAACACTGAAGCTTTCTTT
v_call: TRBV27
clone_size: once
d_call: NA
j_call: TRBJ1-1

cdr3_aa: CASPKFSGANVLTF
cdr3_nt: TGTGCCAGCCCTAAGTTCTCAGGGGCCAACGTCCTGACTTTC
v_call: TRBV7-6
clone_size: NA
d_call: NA
j_call: TRBJ2-6

cdr3_aa: CASSQGGAGSEAFF
cdr3_nt: TGCGCCAGCAGCCAAGGGGGGGCAGGTAGTGAAGCTTTCTTT
v_call: TRBV4-1
clone_size: NA
d_call: NA
j_call: TRBJ1-1

cdr3_aa: CASSLDRIYGYTF
cdr3_nt: TGTGCCAGCAGTTTGGACAGAATCTATGGCTACACCTTC
v_call: TRBV6-5
clone_size: NA
d_call: NA
j_call: TRBJ1-2

cdr3_aa: CASSSPRVRDTEAFF
cdr3_nt: TGTGCCAGCAGTTCCCCCCGGGTGAGGGACACTGAAGCTTTCTTT
v_call: TRBV12-3/TRBV12-4
clone_size: NA
d_call: NA
j_call: TRBJ1-1

cdr3_aa: CASSYYSGGRTGELFF
cdr3_nt: TGTGCCAGCAGTTATTATAGCGGGGGCCGCACCGGGGAGCTGTTTTTT
v_call: TRBV6-5
clone_size: few
d_call: TRBD2
j_call: TRBJ2-2

cdr3_aa: CASSKERAGELFF
cdr3_nt: TGTGCCAGCAGCAAAGAGAGGGCCGGGGAGCTGTTTTTT
v_call: TRBV12-3/TRBV12-4
clone_size: many
d_call: NA
j_call: TRBJ2-2

cdr3_aa: CASGLGREWEQFF
cdr3_nt: TGTGCTAGTGGTCTCGGACGGGAATGGGAGCAGTTCTTC
v_call: TRBV12-5
clone_size: once
d_call: NA
j_call: TRBJ2-1

cdr3_aa: CSARDLQGVSSTDTQYF
cdr3_nt: TGCAGTGCTAGAGATTTACAGGGTGTTTCCAGCACAGATACGCAGTATTTT
v_call: TRBV20-1
clone_size: NA
d_call: NA
j_call: TRBJ2-3

cdr3_aa: CASSTDDEKLFF
cdr3_nt: TGTGCCAGCAGTACGGACGATGAAAAACTGTTTTTT
v_call: TRBV28
clone_size: NA
d_call: NA
j_call: TRBJ1-4

cdr3_aa: CASSQETRARDMTEAFF
cdr3_nt: TGTGCCAGCAGCCAAGAAACGAGGGCCAGGGATATGACTGAAGCTTTCTTT
v_call: TRBV3-1
clone_size: few
d_call: NA
j_call: TRBJ1-1

cdr3_aa: CASRSSGQGSNQPQHF
cdr3_nt: TGTGCCAGCAGGTCATCCGGACAGGGCAGCAATCAGCCCCAGCATTTT
v_call: TRBV6-2/TRBV6-3
clone_size: NA
d_call: TRBD1
j_call: TRBJ1-5

cdr3_aa: CASSLVRQNTEAFF
cdr3_nt: TGTGCCAGCAGCTTAGTCAGACAGAACACTGAAGCTTTCTTT
v_call: TRBV7-2
clone_size: many
d_call: NA
j_call: TRBJ1-1

cdr3_aa: CASSQNRGGYNEQFF
cdr3_nt: TGTGCCAGCAGCCAAAACAGGGGCGGGTACAATGAGCAGTTCTTC
v_call: TRBV13
clone_size: few
d_call: TRBD1
j_call: TRBJ2-1

cdr3_aa: CASSPRTGVDEQFF
cdr3_nt: TGTGCCAGCAGCCCCCGGACAGGGGTCGATGAGCAGTTCTTC
v_call: TRBV7-9
clone_size: NA
d_call: TRBD1
j_call: TRBJ2-1

cdr3_aa: CASSLDSGGPPDTQYF
cdr3_nt: TGTGCCAGCAGCTTGGATAGCGGGGGGCCCCCAGATACGCAGTATTTT
v_call: TRBV11-3
clone_size: NA
d_call: TRBD2
j_call: TRBJ2-3

cdr3_aa: CASRGGDNEQFF
cdr3_nt: TGTGCCAGCCGCGGGGGGGACAATGAGCAGTTCTTC
v_call: TRBV2
clone_size: NA
d_call: TRBD2
j_call: TRBJ2-1

cdr3_aa: CASSLEGQGVTQPQHF
cdr3_nt: TGTGCCAGCAGCTTAGAGGGACAGGGGGTCACTCAGCCCCAGCATTTT
v_call: TRBV7-8
clone_size: many
d_call: TRBD1
j_call: TRBJ1-5

cdr3_aa: CASSPDRGLADTQYF
cdr3_nt: TGTGCCAGCAGCCCGGACAGGGGGCTGGCAGATACGCAGTATTTT
v_call: TRBV3-1
clone_size: NA
d_call: TRBD1
j_call: TRBJ2-3

cdr3_aa: CASSVAFDSGANVLTF
cdr3_nt: TGTGCCAGCAGCGTAGCCTTTGACTCTGGGGCCAACGTCCTGACTTTC
v_call: TRBV9
clone_size: few
d_call: NA
j_call: TRBJ2-6

cdr3_aa: CASSPGWGTDTQYF
cdr3_nt: TGTGCCAGCAGTCCAGGGTGGGGCACAGATACGCAGTATTTT
v_call: TRBV27
clone_size: NA
d_call: NA
j_call: TRBJ2-3

cdr3_aa: CASSKTGTYQETQYF
cdr3_nt: TGTGCCAGTAGCAAGACAGGGACGTACCAAGAGACCCAGTACTTC
v_call: TRBV19
clone_size: few
d_call: TRBD1
j_call: TRBJ2-5

cdr3_aa: CASSSTLGSNTEAFF
cdr3_nt: TGTGCCAGCAGCTCTACCCTCGGCTCGAACACTGAAGCTTTCTTT
v_call: TRBV11-2
clone_size: few
d_call: NA
j_call: TRBJ1-1

cdr3_aa: CASSRGQKNSPLHF
cdr3_nt: TGTGCCAGCAGTAGGGGACAAAAGAATTCACCCCTCCACTTT
v_call: TRBV27
clone_size: NA
d_call: NA
j_call: TRBJ1-6

cdr3_aa: CASSFEGQVDTEAFF
cdr3_nt: TGTGCCAGCAGTTTTGAGGGCCAGGTCGACACTGAAGCTTTCTTT
v_call: TRBV12-3/TRBV12-4
clone_size: many
d_call: NA
j_call: TRBJ1-1

cdr3_aa: CASSQTGQGAGNTIYF
cdr3_nt: TGCGCCAGCAGCCAGACGGGACAGGGGGCTGGAAACACCATATATTTT
v_call: TRBV4-3
clone_size: NA
d_call: TRBD1
j_call: TRBJ1-3

cdr3_aa: CAISETRADAGTEPYEQYF
cdr3_nt: TGTGCCATCAGTGAGACGAGGGCAGACGCCGGGACTGAACCCTACGAGCAGTACTTC
v_call: TRBV10-3
clone_size: many
d_call: NA
j_call: TRBJ2-7

cdr3_aa: CASTTFRGLDTGELFF
cdr3_nt: TGTGCCAGCACCACCTTCAGGGGTCTTGACACCGGGGAGCTGTTTTTT
v_call: TRBV28
clone_size: NA
d_call: NA
j_call: TRBJ2-2

cdr3_aa: CASSRSAGDTQYF
cdr3_nt: TGTGCCAGCAGCCGGAGCGCTGGGGATACGCAGTATTTT
v_call: TRBV7-6
clone_size: NA
d_call: NA
j_call: TRBJ2-3

cdr3_aa: CASSMAGGLETQYF
cdr3_nt: TGTGCCAGTAGTATGGCAGGGGGCTTGGAGACCCAGTACTTC
v_call: TRBV19
clone_size: NA
d_call: TRBD1
j_call: TRBJ2-5

cdr3_aa: CASSYYYKRGKFSSGANVLTF
cdr3_nt: TGTGCCAGCAGTTACTATTATAAACGGGGCAAATTCAGCTCTGGGGCCAACGTCCTGACTTTC
v_call: TRBV6-6
clone_size: NA
d_call: NA
j_call: TRBJ2-6

cdr3_aa: CSVEDGIARSTDTQYF
cdr3_nt: TGCAGCGTTGAAGATGGGATAGCGCGAAGCACAGATACGCAGTATTTT
v_call: TRBV29-1
clone_size: few
d_call: NA
j_call: TRBJ2-3

cdr3_aa: CASSKGHRGTEEQFF
cdr3_nt: TGTGCCAGCAGCAAAGGTCATCGGGGTACAGAGGAGCAGTTCTTC
v_call: TRBV7-2
clone_size: many
d_call: NA
j_call: TRBJ2-1

cdr3_aa: CASTIGGSEAFF
cdr3_nt: TGTGCCAGCACCATTGGGGGGTCCGAAGCTTTCTTT
v_call: TRBV7-9
clone_size: NA
d_call: NA
j_call: TRBJ1-1

cdr3_aa: CASSPRDRVVTDTQYF
cdr3_nt: TGTGCCAGCTCACCTCGGGACAGGGTCGTCACAGATACGCAGTATTTT
v_call: TRBV18
clone_size: few
d_call: TRBD1
j_call: TRBJ2-3

cdr3_aa: CASSYSNFPGQVLYGYTF
cdr3_nt: TGTGCCAGCAGTTACTCGAATTTCCCCGGACAGGTCCTCTATGGCTACACCTTC
v_call: TRBV6-6
clone_size: NA
d_call: TRBD1
j_call: TRBJ1-2

cdr3_aa: CANGGGQYF
cdr3_nt: TGTGCCAACGGAGGGGGGCAGTACTTC
v_call: TRBV2
clone_size: NA
d_call: NA
j_call: TRBJ2-5

cdr3_aa: CATSGWTSASTDTQYF
cdr3_nt: TGTGCCACCAGTGGATGGACTTCGGCGAGCACAGATACGCAGTATTTT
v_call: TRBV24-1
clone_size: NA
d_call: NA
j_call: TRBJ2-3

cdr3_aa: CASSSPDYNEQFF
cdr3_nt: TGTGCCAGCAGTTCCCCGGACTACAATGAGCAGTTCTTC
v_call: TRBV12-3/TRBV12-4
clone_size: few
d_call: NA
j_call: TRBJ2-1

cdr3_aa: CASSPGTAIEQYF
cdr3_nt: TGTGCCAGCAGCCCGGGGACGGCGATCGAGCAGTACTTC
v_call: TRBV12-3/TRBV12-4
clone_size: few
d_call: NA
j_call: TRBJ2-7

cdr3_aa: CASRLSRVDRNQPQHF
cdr3_nt: TGTGCCAGCAGGCTATCGAGGGTTGACCGAAATCAGCCCCAGCATTTT
v_call: TRBV6-1
clone_size: NA
d_call: NA
j_call: TRBJ1-5

cdr3_aa: CAIRGRDTRSYEQYF
cdr3_nt: TGTGCCATCAGAGGGCGGGACACCAGATCCTACGAGCAGTACTTC
v_call: TRBV10-3
clone_size: many
d_call: NA
j_call: TRBJ2-7

cdr3_aa: CASSGRDREYEQYF
cdr3_nt: TGTGCCAGCAGCGGCCGGGACAGGGAGTACGAGCAGTACTTC
v_call: TRBV9
clone_size: NA
d_call: TRBD1
j_call: TRBJ2-7

cdr3_aa: CASRPPRGVNYGYTF
cdr3_nt: TGTGCCAGCCGACCCCCGAGGGGGGTTAACTATGGCTACACCTTC
v_call: TRBV19
clone_size: few
d_call: NA
j_call: TRBJ1-2

cdr3_aa: CASSFVGDQPQHF
cdr3_nt: TGTGCCAGCAGTTTTGTGGGGGATCAGCCCCAGCATTTT
v_call: TRBV12-3/TRBV12-4
clone_size: NA
d_call: NA
j_call: TRBJ1-5

cdr3_aa: CASSKPGTSSWPGELFF
cdr3_nt: TGTGCCAGCAGTAAACCGGGGACCTCCTCCTGGCCCGGGGAGCTGTTTTTT
v_call: TRBV6-5
clone_size: NA
d_call: NA
j_call: TRBJ2-2

cdr3_aa: CASSRPTTGDTEAFF
cdr3_nt: TGCGCCAGCAGCAGACCAACGACAGGGGACACTGAAGCTTTCTTT
v_call: TRBV5-1
clone_size: few
d_call: TRBD1
j_call: TRBJ1-1